The following is a T cell receptor beta chain sequence with its context. This receptor's antigen is unknown. No base quality information exists; no much larger clone differs at one position. The immunoSEQ Assay was used to sequence TCRbeta CDR3 regions. After extraction, genomic DNA underwent amplification by bias-controlled multiplex PCR, followed by high-throughput sequencing. Under the source paper's analysis protocol: To quantify the absolute abundance of each unique TCRbeta CDR3 region, sequences were collapsed and filtered. T cell fraction was estimated by normalizing TCRbeta template counts to usable DNA, with usable DNA measured through amplification of reference genes found in all nucleated cells. Repertoire TCRs were annotated as SARS-CoV-2-specific by exact matching of V gene, CDR3 amino acid sequence and J gene to a known reactive TCR set. MIRA supplied the reference SARS-CoV-2 TCR set, which was filtered for enrichment in COVID-19-positive ImmuneCODE repertoires so that public or cross-reactive TCRs were removed. Based on the MIRA antigens, annotated TCRs were further analysed at the level of specific ORF or position within ORF. Depth was the summed frequency of annotated unique rearrangements, while breadth was defined as annotated unique rearrangements over total unique productive rearrangements. TCR breadth was compared between groups using two-sided Wilcoxon rank-sum tests. TCRdb obtained this table from immuneACCESS and retained in-frame rearrangements with V and J assigned. These tables miss some clones; where compared with another copy, unresolved V genes account for less than half of the shortfall, and the remainder is unexplained. V, J and clone size are those of that table, while D and trimming were read from the DNA. The sample includes about 440,000 clones, with roughly nine tenths observed a single time. The ten largest account for roughly 13% of the sample.

The sample belongs to a study of Ad26.COV2.S vaccination and SARS-CoV-2 variants (dated by TCRdb to the early 2020s). About the investigation overall: Vaccine-arm donors were drawn from COV1001, a multicentre, randomized, double-blind, placebo-controlled phase I-IIa trial of Ad26.COV2.S in healthy adults. Dosing of Ad26.COV2.S was intramuscular, at either 5x10^10 or 1x10^11 viral particles, delivered as one shot or as two shots spaced 56 days apart. The specificity and breadth of SARS-CoV-2-reactive T cell receptors after Ad26.COV2.S vaccination were assessed by TCRbeta repertoire sequencing. A total of 32 samples were included in the TCR-sequenced set, comprising about 20 Ad26.COV2.S vaccine recipients, 5 placebo recipients and 8 SARS-CoV-2 convalescent individuals. Trial participants were randomized into five groups of five, in which low-dose or high-dose Ad26.COV2.S was given once or twice, or placebo was given on both occasions. Throughout the experiments and outcome assessment, investigators stayed blinded to trial group allocation.

The treatment or condition tag for this specimen amounts to: 19 received Ad26.COV2.S at low or high dose, single or two shots; roughly five received placebo; per-sample allocation not given. For vaccine and placebo recipients, the sequenced repertoires came from samples collected on day 63 after the first injection. Cohort 1b enrolled about two dozen adults aged 18-55 years at a single site in Boston, USA, between 29 July and 7 August 2020. Ad26.COV2.S was a replication-incompetent adenovirus type 26 vector that expressed a prefusion-stabilized SARS-CoV-2 spike protein derived from the original Wuhan strain. The paper's findings and limits, for the study overall: It was noted by the authors that total T cell responses may have been underestimated by the TCR breadth and depth analyses. The study was not powered to compare responses between vaccine doses or regimens. After vaccination, substantial breadth of spike-specific CD8+ and CD4+ T cell responses was reported. Compared with placebo recipients, Ad26.COV2.S recipients showed higher spike-specific TCR breadth (P = 0.0014). Comparable non-spike TCR breadth was observed between vaccine and placebo recipients, consistent with only spike being contained in the vaccine.

CDR1 and CDR2 are drawn from the germline V gene: SGHVS, FNYEAQ. V lost 8 bases and J lost 4 bases; the stretch between them is 18 bases long. Reading from cysteine to phenylalanine, the CDR3 counts 16 amino acids. Only CDR3 DNA remains: 48 bases, in frame from the first base. This receptor was obtained from a person aged 18-65 years who received the Ad26.COV2.S COVID-19 vaccine or a placebo. The source was peripheral blood, collected in a trial of Ad26.COV2.S vaccine versus placebo. The chain links TRBV7-6 with TRBJ2-6; the D segment could be TRBD2, given 5 matching bases. In nucleotide form, the sequence is TGTGCCAGCGCCTCCGCCCGGGGTCCCGGGGCCAACGTCCTGACTTTC. Its amino acids are CASASARGPGANVLTF.